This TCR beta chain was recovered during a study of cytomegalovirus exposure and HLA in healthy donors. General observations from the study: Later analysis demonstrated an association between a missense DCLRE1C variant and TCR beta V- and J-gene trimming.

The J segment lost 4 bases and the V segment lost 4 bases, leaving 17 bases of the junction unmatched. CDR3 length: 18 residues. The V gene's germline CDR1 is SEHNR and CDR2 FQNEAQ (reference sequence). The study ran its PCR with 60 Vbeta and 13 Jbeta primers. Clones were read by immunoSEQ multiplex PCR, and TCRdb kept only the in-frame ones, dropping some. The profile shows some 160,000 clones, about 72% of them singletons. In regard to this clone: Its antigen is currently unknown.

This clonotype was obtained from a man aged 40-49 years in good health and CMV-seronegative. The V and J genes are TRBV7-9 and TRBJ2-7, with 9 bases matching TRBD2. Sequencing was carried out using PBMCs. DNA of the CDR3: TGTGCCAGCAGCTCCGCTAAAGGGGGCCTAGCGGGGTTATACGAGCAGTACTTC. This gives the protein CASSSAKGGLAGLYEQYF.